Listed below are T cell receptor beta chains from one sample, sequenced in a study of T cell changes during pregnancy in multiple sclerosis. Data came from immunoSEQ multiplex PCR; TCRdb stores just in-frame clones and leaves some out. Of 20,000 to 25,000 clones in the sample, 75% to 90% were seen once. The input for sequencing was CD8+ T cells from peripheral blood mononuclear cells, taken in the first trimester of pregnancy. These TCRs come from a female donor in good health, enrolled as a control in a pregnancy study. Both conserved end residues are part of each CDR3. D genes are given only for firm matches. Size values are once, few and many counts, or a class for expanded clones, and some rows have none.

once	TRBJ2-7	TRBV7-9	TRBD1	CASSSDRAVEEQYF	TGTGCCAGCAGCTCAGACAGGGCTGTAGAAGAGCAGTACTTC
NA	TRBJ2-7	TRBV7-9	NA	CATGTPTYEQYF	TGTGCCACCGGGACACCTACCTACGAGCAGTACTTC
few	TRBJ1-1	TRBV4-3	NA	CASSQGQNTEAFF	TGCGCCAGCAGCCAAGGTCAGAACACTGAAGCTTTCTTT
NA	TRBJ2-5	TRBV7-3	NA	CASSLSGGGTQYF	TGTGCCAGCAGCTTAAGTGGGGGAGGGACCCAGTACTTC
NA	TRBJ2-5	TRBV19	TRBD2	CASSIAGDEETQYF	TGTGCCAGTAGCATAGCGGGGGATGAGGAGACCCAGTACTTC
NA	TRBJ2-1	TRBV19	NA	CASSIDSYNEQFF	TGTGCCAGTAGTATTGACAGTTACAATGAGCAGTTCTTC
NA	TRBJ2-5	TRBV27	TRBD2	CASSLSRVAGTQETQYF	TGTGCCAGCAGTTTATCGCGAGTAGCGGGGACCCAAGAGACCCAGTACTTC
NA	TRBJ2-1	TRBV4-3	TRBD2	CASSQDVAGSSYNEQFF	TGCGCCAGCAGCCAAGATGTAGCGGGGAGCTCCTACAATGAGCAGTTCTTC
NA	TRBJ2-2	TRBV4-3	NA	CASSPQTGNTGELFF	TGCGCCAGCAGCCCTCAGACAGGGAACACCGGGGAGCTGTTTTTT
once	TRBJ2-1	TRBV28	TRBD1	CASSLTGGKYNEQFF	TGTGCCAGCAGCCTGACAGGGGGCAAGTACAATGAGCAGTTCTTC
NA	TRBJ1-4	TRBV2	NA	CASNKGSREKLFF	TGTGCCAGCAATAAGGGGTCTCGGGAAAAACTGTTTTTT
NA	TRBJ1-1	TRBV6-5	NA	CASSYRQVEMNTEAFF	TGTGCCAGCAGTTACCGACAGGTCGAGATGAACACTGAAGCTTTCTTT
medium-sized	TRBJ1-5	TRBV6-6	TRBD1	CASSYSQGNSNQPQHF	TGTGCCAGCAGTTACTCACAGGGGAATAGCAATCAGCCCCAGCATTTT
NA	TRBJ1-1	TRBV28	NA	CASTLGAPTEAFF	TGTGCCAGCACCCTAGGGGCGCCGACTGAAGCTTTCTTT
NA	TRBJ1-2	TRBV27	TRBD1	CASRSTGDLGYTF	TGTGCCAGCAGATCTACAGGGGACCTTGGCTACACCTTC
NA	TRBJ2-2	TRBV7-9	TRBD1	CASSLLTGGPGELFF	TGTGCCAGCAGCTTACTGACAGGGGGCCCCGGGGAGCTGTTTTTT
NA	TRBJ1-1	TRBV19	NA	CASSIIGDIGAFF	TGTGCCAGTAGTATAATCGGGGACATAGGAGCTTTCTTT
NA	TRBJ1-1	TRBV7-9	NA	CASSSNPVEDTEAFF	TGTGCCAGCAGCTCGAACCCCGTAGAGGACACTGAAGCTTTCTTT
NA	TRBJ1-4	TRBV12-5	NA	CASGWVGQVNEKLFF	TGTGCTAGTGGCTGGGTGGGCCAAGTTAATGAAAAACTGTTTTTT
few	TRBJ1-1	TRBV4-2	NA	CASSQATNTEAFF	TGTGCCAGCAGCCAGGCGACAAACACTGAAGCTTTCTTT
NA	TRBJ2-1	TRBV7-3	TRBD2	CASSFSGGVMDEQFF	TGTGCCAGCAGCTTTAGCGGGGGTGTTATGGATGAGCAGTTCTTC
NA	TRBJ1-2	TRBV7-3	TRBD1	CASSFGQGDGYTF	TGTGCCAGCAGCTTCGGACAGGGAGATGGCTACACCTTC
once	TRBJ2-2	TRBV28	TRBD1	CASSLRDRLKGTGELFF	TGTGCCAGCAGTTTAAGGGACAGACTTAAGGGCACCGGGGAGCTGTTTTTT
NA	TRBJ2-3	TRBV6-4	NA	CASSTSGGTDTQYF	TGTGCCAGCAGCACATCGGGGGGCACAGATACGCAGTATTTT
NA	TRBJ1-6	TRBV7-2	TRBD1	CASSLGTGSASPLHF	TGTGCCAGCAGCTTAGGGACAGGGTCGGCTTCACCCCTCCACTTT
few	TRBJ2-1	TRBV2	NA	CASSPGQKGQFF	TGTGCCAGCAGTCCGGGACAAAAAGGGCAGTTCTTC
NA	TRBJ2-3	TRBV30	NA	CAWSGAGDTQYF	TGTGCCTGGAGTGGGGCTGGAGATACGCAGTATTTT
NA	TRBJ2-7	TRBV6-5	NA	CASSKPFRETYEQYF	TGTGCCAGCAGCAAACCCTTTAGGGAGACCTACGAGCAGTACTTC
NA	TRBJ1-4	TRBV7-9	TRBD1	CASSQTGVNEKLFF	TGTGCCAGCAGCCAGACAGGGGTTAATGAAAAACTGTTTTTT
NA	TRBJ2-7	TRBV4-2	TRBD1	CASSQDLGTGASEQYF	TGTGCCAGCAGCCAAGATCTAGGGACAGGGGCGTCCGAGCAGTACTTC
few	TRBJ1-6	TRBV19	TRBD1	CASSVTGTGRSPLHF	TGTGCCAGTAGTGTTACCGGGACAGGGCGTTCACCCCTCCACTTT
few	TRBJ2-1	TRBV4-3	TRBD2	CASSQDSGGSYNEQFF	TGCGCCAGCAGCCAAGATTCGGGGGGGAGCTACAATGAGCAGTTCTTC
NA	TRBJ2-1	TRBV19	NA	CASSHTTPQSYNEQFF	TGTGCCAGTAGCCATACAACACCCCAGTCCTACAATGAGCAGTTCTTC
NA	TRBJ2-3	TRBV25-1	TRBD2	CASSATGTSDTDTQYF	TGTGCCAGCAGTGCTACCGGGACTAGCGACACAGATACGCAGTATTTT
NA	TRBJ2-6	TRBV7-2	NA	CASSLVGGPSSGANVLTF	TGTGCCAGCAGCTTAGTGGGGGGTCCGAGCTCTGGGGCCAACGTCCTGACTTTC
once	TRBJ1-1	TRBV19	NA	CASSIGRNTEAFF	TGTGCCAGTAGTATAGGCAGGAACACTGAAGCTTTCTTT
NA	TRBJ2-1	TRBV5-6	TRBD2	CASSDPPGTSGANEQFF	TGTGCCAGCAGCGATCCACCGGGGACTAGCGGGGCCAATGAGCAGTTCTTC
NA	TRBJ1-2	TRBV20-1	NA	CSAPGPYGYTF	TGCAGTGCCCCGGGTCCCTATGGCTACACCTTC
few	TRBJ2-3	TRBV6-4	TRBD2	CASSDSSGGADTQYF	TGTGCCAGCAGTGACTCTAGCGGGGGGGCAGATACGCAGTATTTT
NA	TRBJ2-7	TRBV11-1	TRBD1	CASSQDRGVSYEQYF	TGTGCCAGCAGCCAGGACAGGGGGGTCTCCTACGAGCAGTACTTC
NA	TRBJ1-4	TRBV7-9	NA	CASSDSTNEKLFF	TGTGCCAGCTCTGACAGCACCAATGAAAAACTGTTTTTT
NA	TRBJ1-2	TRBV7-8	TRBD1	CASSIGTGIGYTF	TGTGCCAGCAGCATCGGGACAGGAATTGGCTACACCTTC
NA	TRBJ1-2	TRBV6-4	NA	CASSDSGGVQGYTF	TGTGCCAGCAGTGACTCGGGAGGCGTTCAGGGCTACACCTTC
NA	TRBJ2-7	TRBV7-8	NA	CASSLSGDEQYF	TGTGCCAGCAGCTTATCGGGGGACGAGCAGTACTTC
NA	TRBJ1-6	TRBV4-3	NA	CASSQGTQPTGHSPLHF	TGCGCCAGCAGCCAAGGCACTCAACCGACAGGCCACTCGCCCCTCCACTTT
NA	TRBJ1-3	TRBV9	NA	CASSHTTLQGSGNTIYF	TGTGCCAGCAGCCACACGACCTTACAGGGTTCTGGAAACACCATATATTTT
NA	TRBJ2-3	TRBV4-2	TRBD2	CASSHPSGGANTDTQYF	TGTGCCAGCAGCCACCCTAGCGGGGGGGCCAACACAGATACGCAGTATTTT
NA	TRBJ2-7	TRBV10-2	TRBD1	CASTPVGQAKGEQYF	TGCGCCAGCACCCCGGTAGGACAGGCCAAGGGGGAGCAGTACTTC
NA	TRBJ2-3	TRBV5-4	NA	CASSLGLGGADTQYF	TGTGCCAGCAGCTTGGGACTAGGAGGGGCAGATACGCAGTATTTT